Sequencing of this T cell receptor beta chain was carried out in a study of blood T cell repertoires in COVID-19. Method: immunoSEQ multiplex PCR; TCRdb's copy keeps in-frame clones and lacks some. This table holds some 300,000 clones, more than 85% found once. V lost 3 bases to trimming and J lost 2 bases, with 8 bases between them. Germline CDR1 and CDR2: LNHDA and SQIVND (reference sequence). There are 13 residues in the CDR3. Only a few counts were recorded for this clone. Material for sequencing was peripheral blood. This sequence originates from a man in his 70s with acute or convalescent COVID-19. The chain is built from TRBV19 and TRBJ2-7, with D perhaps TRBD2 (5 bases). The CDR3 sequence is CASSMEAAYEQYF. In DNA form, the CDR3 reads TGTGCCAGTAGTATGGAGGCGGCCTACGAGCAGTACTTC.